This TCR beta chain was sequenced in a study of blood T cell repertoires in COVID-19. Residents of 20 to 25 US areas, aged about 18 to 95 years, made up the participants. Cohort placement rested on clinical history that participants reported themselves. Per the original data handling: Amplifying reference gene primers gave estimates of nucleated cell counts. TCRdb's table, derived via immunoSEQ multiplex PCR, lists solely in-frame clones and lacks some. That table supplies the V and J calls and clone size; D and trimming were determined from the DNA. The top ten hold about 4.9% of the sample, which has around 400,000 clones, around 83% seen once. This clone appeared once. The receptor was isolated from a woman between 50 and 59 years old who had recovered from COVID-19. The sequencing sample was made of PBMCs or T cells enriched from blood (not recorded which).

CDR3 nucleotides: TGTGCCAGCGGATTTGACAGGGTAGAGACCCAGTACTTC. Translation gives CASGFDRVETQYF. The rearrangement links TRBV9 to TRBJ2-5, with TRBD1 matching 7 bases. The ends lost 7 bases at V and 4 bases at J; junction bases unmatched: 7. This CDR3 is 13 amino acids long. Germline loops: CDR1 SGDLS, CDR2 YYNGEE.